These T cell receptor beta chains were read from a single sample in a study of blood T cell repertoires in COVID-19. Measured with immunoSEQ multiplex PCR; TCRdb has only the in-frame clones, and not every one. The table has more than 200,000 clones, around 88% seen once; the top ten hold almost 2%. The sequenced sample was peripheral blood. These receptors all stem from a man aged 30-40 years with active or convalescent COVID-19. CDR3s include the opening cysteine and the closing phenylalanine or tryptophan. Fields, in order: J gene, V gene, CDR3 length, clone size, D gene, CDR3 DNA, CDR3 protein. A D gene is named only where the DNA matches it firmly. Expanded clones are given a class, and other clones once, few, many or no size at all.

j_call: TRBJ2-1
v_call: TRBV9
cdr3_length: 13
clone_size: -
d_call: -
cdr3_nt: TGTGCCAGCAGCCTATCCAGGCTTAATGAGCAGTTCTTC
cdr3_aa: CASSLSRLNEQFF

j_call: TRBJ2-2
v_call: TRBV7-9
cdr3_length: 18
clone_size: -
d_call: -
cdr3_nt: TGTGCCAGCAGCTTATACCGCCCCTGGGCTAACGTCGCCGGGGAGCTGTTTTTT
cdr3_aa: CASSLYRPWANVAGELFF

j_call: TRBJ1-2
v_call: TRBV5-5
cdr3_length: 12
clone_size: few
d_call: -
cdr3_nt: TGTGCCAGCAGTGACAGTACCTATGGCTACACCTTC
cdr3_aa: CASSDSTYGYTF

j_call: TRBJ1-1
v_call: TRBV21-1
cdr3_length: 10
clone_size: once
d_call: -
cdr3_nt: TGTGCCAGTAACAGGTTTCGGGCTTTCTTT
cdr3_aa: CASNRFRAFF

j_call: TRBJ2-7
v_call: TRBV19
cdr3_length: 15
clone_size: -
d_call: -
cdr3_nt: TGTGCCAGTAGTACCTGGACAGCGAGATCCTACGAGCAGTACTTC
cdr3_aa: CASSTWTARSYEQYF

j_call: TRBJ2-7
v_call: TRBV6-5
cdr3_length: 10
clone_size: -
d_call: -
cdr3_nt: TGTGCCACCCAATACGGCGAGCAGTACTTC
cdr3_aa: CATQYGEQYF

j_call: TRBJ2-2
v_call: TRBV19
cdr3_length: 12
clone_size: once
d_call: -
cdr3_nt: TGTGCCAGTAGTACCCTAAGCGGGGAGCTGTTTTTT
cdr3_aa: CASSTLSGELFF

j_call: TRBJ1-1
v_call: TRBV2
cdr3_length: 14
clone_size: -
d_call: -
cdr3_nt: TGTGCCAGCGTACAAACAGGGCTGAACACTGAAGCTTTCTTT
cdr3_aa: CASVQTGLNTEAFF

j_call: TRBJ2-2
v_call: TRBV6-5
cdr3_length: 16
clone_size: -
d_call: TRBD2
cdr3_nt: TGTGCCAGCAGTTACTCACTAGCGGGGTACACCGGGGAGCTGTTTTTT
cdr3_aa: CASSYSLAGYTGELFF

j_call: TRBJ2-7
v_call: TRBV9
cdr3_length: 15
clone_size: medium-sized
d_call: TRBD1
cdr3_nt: TGTGCCAGCAGCACCCGGGGGACAGGGGGTGACGAGCAGTACTTC
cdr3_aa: CASSTRGTGGDEQYF

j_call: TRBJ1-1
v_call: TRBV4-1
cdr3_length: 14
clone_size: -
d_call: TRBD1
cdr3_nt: TGCGCCAGCAGCCGCAGACAGGGGGACACTGAAGCTTTCTTT
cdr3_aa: CASSRRQGDTEAFF

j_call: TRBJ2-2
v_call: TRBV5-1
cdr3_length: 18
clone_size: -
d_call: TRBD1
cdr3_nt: TGCGCCAGCAGCCCGCGCGATGACAGGGGCACGGGCACCGGGGAGCTGTTTTTT
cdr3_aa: CASSPRDDRGTGTGELFF

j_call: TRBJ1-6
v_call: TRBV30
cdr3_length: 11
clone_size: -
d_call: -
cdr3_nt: TGTGCCTGGAGTGTCGGGTCACCCCTCCACTTT
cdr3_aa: CAWSVGSPLHF

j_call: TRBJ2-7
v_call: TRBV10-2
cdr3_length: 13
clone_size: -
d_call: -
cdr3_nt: TGCGCCACCGAAGGAGGAGGCTCCTACGAGCAGTACTTC
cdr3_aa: CATEGGGSYEQYF

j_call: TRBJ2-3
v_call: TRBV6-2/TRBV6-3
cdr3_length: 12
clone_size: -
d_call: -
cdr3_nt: TGTGCCAGCAGTTACGTCCCAGGGGCGCAGTATTTT
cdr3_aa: CASSYVPGAQYF

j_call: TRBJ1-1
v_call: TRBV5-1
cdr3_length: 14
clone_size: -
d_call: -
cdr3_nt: TGCGCCAGCAGCTTGGGTGGCGGCTACACTGAAGCTTTCTTT
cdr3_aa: CASSLGGGYTEAFF

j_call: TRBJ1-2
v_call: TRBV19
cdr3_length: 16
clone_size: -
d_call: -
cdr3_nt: TGTGCCAGTAGAGTCGGGCAGGGACTCATCAACTATGGCTACACCTTC
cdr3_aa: CASRVGQGLINYGYTF

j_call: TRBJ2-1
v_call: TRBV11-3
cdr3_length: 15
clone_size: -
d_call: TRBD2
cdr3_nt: TGTGCCAGCAGCTTAGATCGGGGGGTTTACAATGAGCAGTTCTTC
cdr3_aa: CASSLDRGVYNEQFF

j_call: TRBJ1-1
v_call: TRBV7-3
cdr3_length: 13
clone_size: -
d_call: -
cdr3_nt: TGTGCCAGCAGCTTGACAGTGAACACTGAAGCTTTCTTT
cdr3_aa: CASSLTVNTEAFF

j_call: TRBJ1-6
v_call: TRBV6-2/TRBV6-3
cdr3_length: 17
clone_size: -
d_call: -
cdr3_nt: TGTGCCAGCAGTCCGCCGTGGAGGACAGCATATAATTCACCCCTCCACTTT
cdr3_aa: CASSPPWRTAYNSPLHF